This TCR beta chain came from a study of T cells in Graves' hyperthyroidism and ophthalmopathy. Overall study context: At initial diagnosis, before any treatment had begun, peripheral blood was obtained.

Germline V lookup: CDR1 DFQATT, CDR2 SNEGSKA (reference sequence). The length of the CDR3 is 14 residues. The source material, RNA transcripts, was used to amplify TCR beta CDR3 regions. HTBI primers were employed in a first-round RT-PCR of the TCR CDR3. TCRdb called the multiplex PCR reads again in MiXCR, with one record for every CDR3 protein. The sample contains 200,000 or so distinct CDR3 sequences, less than 20% of which appear only once. The V gene is TRBV20-1, the J gene TRBJ2-1; 11 bases are a match to TRBD2. The DNA end lines up better with TRBJ2-5; the J call may be wrong. The sequencing sample was made of blood. This clonotype originated in a woman aged 45-65 years with Graves' hyperthyroidism. The CDR3 nucleotides are TGCAGTGCTACCACGACTAGCGGGACAGAGACCCAGTACTTC. Translation gives CSATTTSGTETQYF.